A selection of T cell receptor beta chains follows, all from one sample in a study of cytomegalovirus exposure and HLA in healthy donors. Generated by immunoSEQ multiplex PCR, the TCRdb table keeps only in-frame clones and is missing some. The data contain approximately 250,000 clones, around 84% of them singletons. Specimen: PBMCs. These receptors were taken from a girl under 10 years old in good health and CMV-seronegative. CDR3s include the opening cysteine and the closing phenylalanine or tryptophan. Fields, in order: V gene, clone size, D gene, J gene, CDR3 DNA, CDR3 protein. A D gene is named only where the DNA matches it firmly. Size is omitted from some rows. Given values are once, few, many or a class for expanded clones.

V gene: TRBV30
clone size: -
D gene: TRBD1
J gene: TRBJ2-4
CDR3 DNA: TGTGCCTGGAGCATAGGACAGGGGATAGCCAAAAACATTCAGTACTTC
CDR3 protein: CAWSIGQGIAKNIQYF

V gene: TRBV2
clone size: -
D gene: TRBD1
J gene: TRBJ1-2
CDR3 DNA: TGTGCCAGCGGGGGTGCAGGGGGTATTTCTGGCTACACCTTC
CDR3 protein: CASGGAGGISGYTF

V gene: TRBV2
clone size: few
D gene: TRBD1
J gene: TRBJ1-5
CDR3 DNA: TGTGCCAGCGAGCAGACAGGGGACTATGATCAGCCCCAGCATTTT
CDR3 protein: CASEQTGDYDQPQHF

V gene: TRBV5-1
clone size: -
D gene: TRBD1
J gene: TRBJ2-2
CDR3 DNA: TGCGCCAGCAGCTACAGGCCTCAGGGGGAGACCGGGGAGCTGTTTTTT
CDR3 protein: CASSYRPQGETGELFF

V gene: TRBV5-1
clone size: -
D gene: -
J gene: TRBJ1-5
CDR3 DNA: TGCGCCAGCAGTAGGTCCGGGGATAGCAATCAGCCCCAGCATTTT
CDR3 protein: CASSRSGDSNQPQHF

V gene: TRBV6-5
clone size: -
D gene: TRBD1
J gene: TRBJ1-2
CDR3 DNA: TGTGCCAGCATGACAGGGTCTAACTATGGCTACACCTTC
CDR3 protein: CASMTGSNYGYTF

V gene: TRBV19
clone size: -
D gene: -
J gene: TRBJ2-5
CDR3 DNA: TGTGCCAGTTCCCGGGGTCTCAGAGAGACCCAGTACTTC
CDR3 protein: CASSRGLRETQYF

V gene: TRBV7-9
clone size: -
D gene: TRBD1
J gene: TRBJ2-7
CDR3 DNA: TGTGCCAGCAGCTTAAGGACAGGGGAAACCTACGAGCAGTACTTC
CDR3 protein: CASSLRTGETYEQYF

V gene: TRBV25-1
clone size: -
D gene: TRBD1
J gene: TRBJ1-2
CDR3 DNA: TGTGCCAGCAGTGACCATGGACAGGTCCAAGGCTACACCTTC
CDR3 protein: CASSDHGQVQGYTF

V gene: TRBV5-1
clone size: -
D gene: -
J gene: TRBJ2-1
CDR3 DNA: TGCGCCAGCAGCTTGGCCGGCAGGGGTGATAATGAGCAGTTCTTC
CDR3 protein: CASSLAGRGDNEQFF

V gene: TRBV5-1
clone size: once
D gene: -
J gene: TRBJ2-3
CDR3 DNA: TGCGCCAGCAGCTTTGGGGGGGGCAGCACAGATACGCAGTATTTT
CDR3 protein: CASSFGGGSTDTQYF

V gene: TRBV29-1
clone size: -
D gene: TRBD2
J gene: TRBJ2-1
CDR3 DNA: TGCAGCGTTGATGGGCTAGCGGGGGGGGAAGAGCAGTTCTTC
CDR3 protein: CSVDGLAGGEEQFF

V gene: TRBV30
clone size: -
D gene: TRBD2
J gene: TRBJ2-7
CDR3 DNA: TGTGCCTGGAGTACCTCTCTAGCGGGAGGGCCAAGTCCGCAGTACTTC
CDR3 protein: CAWSTSLAGGPSPQYF

V gene: TRBV4-1
clone size: -
D gene: -
J gene: TRBJ1-1
CDR3 DNA: TGCGCCAGCAGCCAGCCGACTCGGGGGACTATGAACACTGAAGCTTTCTTT
CDR3 protein: CASSQPTRGTMNTEAFF

V gene: TRBV6-6
clone size: -
D gene: TRBD1
J gene: TRBJ1-1
CDR3 DNA: TGTGCCAGCAGTCCAAGACAGGGATCGGCTGAAGCTTTCTTT
CDR3 protein: CASSPRQGSAEAFF

V gene: TRBV28
clone size: -
D gene: -
J gene: TRBJ1-2
CDR3 DNA: TGTGCCACCCCCCCTCCAGCCGGGTCCCATAACTATGGCTACACCTTC
CDR3 protein: CATPPPAGSHNYGYTF

V gene: TRBV2
clone size: once
D gene: TRBD2
J gene: TRBJ2-3
CDR3 DNA: TGTGCCAGCGGCTCAGGAGCGGGAGCGGGAACAGATACGCAGTATTTT
CDR3 protein: CASGSGAGAGTDTQYF

V gene: TRBV5-4
clone size: -
D gene: TRBD2
J gene: TRBJ2-1
CDR3 DNA: TGTGCCAGCAGGTGGAGGGAGGGGCACAATGAGCAGTTCTTC
CDR3 protein: CASRWREGHNEQFF

V gene: TRBV5-4
clone size: -
D gene: -
J gene: TRBJ2-7
CDR3 DNA: TGTGCCAGCAGCTTGGAGGCAGGGCGGTACGAGCAGTACTTT
CDR3 protein: CASSLEAGRYEQYF

V gene: TRBV29-1
clone size: -
D gene: TRBD1
J gene: TRBJ1-2
CDR3 DNA: TGCAGCTCTCTGACAGGGAACTATGGCTACACCTTC
CDR3 protein: CSSLTGNYGYTF

V gene: TRBV5-1
clone size: -
D gene: -
J gene: TRBJ2-1
CDR3 DNA: TGCGCCAGCAGCTTGGACAGGGAAGGGCAGTTCTTC
CDR3 protein: CASSLDREGQFF

V gene: TRBV4-1
clone size: -
D gene: TRBD2
J gene: TRBJ2-4
CDR3 DNA: TGCGCCAGCAGCCACCCGACTAGCGGGGGGTTAGCCAAAAACATTCAGTACTTC
CDR3 protein: CASSHPTSGGLAKNIQYF

V gene: TRBV13
clone size: -
D gene: -
J gene: TRBJ1-5
CDR3 DNA: TGTGCCAGCAGCCTCATCATCGGAGGGTACAATCAGCCCCAGCATTTT
CDR3 protein: CASSLIIGGYNQPQHF

V gene: TRBV11-2
clone size: -
D gene: TRBD1
J gene: TRBJ1-2
CDR3 DNA: TGTGCCAGCAGAGGACAGGGACCTAACTATGGCTACACCTTC
CDR3 protein: CASRGQGPNYGYTF

V gene: TRBV7-9
clone size: -
D gene: -
J gene: TRBJ2-7
CDR3 DNA: TGTGCCAGCAGCTTACAGCGTTTGGAGCAGTACTTC
CDR3 protein: CASSLQRLEQYF

V gene: TRBV4-1
clone size: -
D gene: TRBD2
J gene: TRBJ2-1
CDR3 DNA: TGCGCCAGCAGCCAAGACGCTAGCGGGTTCTACAATGAGCAGTTCTTC
CDR3 protein: CASSQDASGFYNEQFF

V gene: TRBV6-5
clone size: once
D gene: TRBD2
J gene: TRBJ2-7
CDR3 DNA: TGTGCCAGCAGATTTAGCGGGGGGTACGAGCAGTACTTC
CDR3 protein: CASRFSGGYEQYF

V gene: TRBV27
clone size: -
D gene: TRBD2
J gene: TRBJ2-4
CDR3 DNA: TGTGCCAGCAGTTTATGGGGGGGGATAGCCAAAAACATTCAGTACTTC
CDR3 protein: CASSLWGGIAKNIQYF

V gene: TRBV4-1
clone size: -
D gene: -
J gene: TRBJ2-3
CDR3 DNA: TGCGCCAGCAGTTGGCCTTCAACGGGGGTGGCAGATACGCAGTATTTT
CDR3 protein: CASSWPSTGVADTQYF

V gene: TRBV15
clone size: -
D gene: -
J gene: TRBJ1-4
CDR3 DNA: TGTGCCACCAGCAGGGAAGACAGTCCAACTAATGAAAAACTGTTTTTT
CDR3 protein: CATSREDSPTNEKLFF

V gene: TRBV4-1
clone size: few
D gene: -
J gene: TRBJ1-1
CDR3 DNA: TGCGCCAGCAGCCAAGAGGGGGGTAGGAACACTGAAGCTTTCTTT
CDR3 protein: CASSQEGGRNTEAFF

V gene: TRBV18
clone size: once
D gene: TRBD2
J gene: TRBJ2-7
CDR3 DNA: TGTGCCAGCTCAACAAGCGGGGGGGCACCACTCGAGCAGTACTTC
CDR3 protein: CASSTSGGAPLEQYF

V gene: TRBV9
clone size: -
D gene: TRBD2
J gene: TRBJ2-3
CDR3 DNA: TGTGCCAGCAGCGGGGGACTAGCGGGGTATCATACGCAGTATTTT
CDR3 protein: CASSGGLAGYHTQYF

V gene: TRBV1
clone size: -
D gene: -
J gene: TRBJ2-2
CDR3 DNA: TGCACCAGCAGCATATGGCAGGGCAACACCGGGGAGCTGTTTTTT
CDR3 protein: CTSSIWQGNTGELFF

V gene: TRBV5-1
clone size: -
D gene: TRBD2
J gene: TRBJ2-5
CDR3 DNA: TGCGCCAGCAGCGTGGGGACTAGCGGAAGTTCTCAAGAGACCCAGTACTTC
CDR3 protein: CASSVGTSGSSQETQYF

V gene: TRBV6-1
clone size: -
D gene: TRBD2
J gene: TRBJ2-1
CDR3 DNA: TGTGCCAGCAGTGAGATGGGACTAGCGGGCCACTTCTACAATGAGCAGTTCTTC
CDR3 protein: CASSEMGLAGHFYNEQFF

V gene: TRBV5-4
clone size: -
D gene: -
J gene: TRBJ2-2
CDR3 DNA: TGTGCCAGCAGTCGGACCGGGGAGCTGTTTTTT
CDR3 protein: CASSRTGELFF

V gene: TRBV19
clone size: -
D gene: TRBD2
J gene: TRBJ2-1
CDR3 DNA: TGTGCCAGTAGTATAGATAGGCGGGGGGGGTACAATGAGCAGTTCTTC
CDR3 protein: CASSIDRRGGYNEQFF

V gene: TRBV4-2
clone size: -
D gene: TRBD1
J gene: TRBJ2-1
CDR3 DNA: TGTGCCAGCAGCCAACTAACCGGGACAGGGGCCTACAATGAGCAGTTCTTC
CDR3 protein: CASSQLTGTGAYNEQFF

V gene: TRBV18
clone size: once
D gene: -
J gene: TRBJ1-2
CDR3 DNA: TGTGCCAGCTCACCTCCCGAGGGGGCTAACTATGGCTACACCTTC
CDR3 protein: CASSPPEGANYGYTF

V gene: TRBV6-5
clone size: -
D gene: -
J gene: TRBJ1-2
CDR3 DNA: TGTGCCAGCAGTTACCAGCGAGGGAGGGTGGCTGGTGGCTACACCTTC
CDR3 protein: CASSYQRGRVAGGYTF

V gene: TRBV30
clone size: once
D gene: TRBD2
J gene: TRBJ2-3
CDR3 DNA: TGTGCCTGGCATCTAGCGGGAGGGCGGAATACGCAGTATTTT
CDR3 protein: CAWHLAGGRNTQYF

V gene: TRBV2
clone size: -
D gene: -
J gene: TRBJ1-6
CDR3 DNA: TGTGCCAGCACCAGGGAGGGGAGCCCTAATTCACCCCTCCACTTT
CDR3 protein: CASTREGSPNSPLHF

V gene: TRBV5-1
clone size: -
D gene: TRBD1
J gene: TRBJ1-3
CDR3 DNA: TGCGCCAGCAGCTTGGGACAGGGGGATAACTCTGGAAACACCATATATTTT
CDR3 protein: CASSLGQGDNSGNTIYF

V gene: TRBV29-1
clone size: once
D gene: TRBD2
J gene: TRBJ2-1
CDR3 DNA: TGCAGCGTTGGGAGGGAGGGCTCCCACAATGAGCAGTTCTTC
CDR3 protein: CSVGREGSHNEQFF

V gene: TRBV10-3
clone size: -
D gene: TRBD1
J gene: TRBJ2-7
CDR3 DNA: TGTGCCATCAGCCGACAGGGGGACGAGCAGTACTTC
CDR3 protein: CAISRQGDEQYF

V gene: TRBV4-2
clone size: -
D gene: TRBD2
J gene: TRBJ2-1
CDR3 DNA: TGTGCCAGCAGCCTCACTAGCGGGGGGGCCGGTGAGCAGTTCTTC
CDR3 protein: CASSLTSGGAGEQFF

V gene: TRBV19
clone size: -
D gene: TRBD1
J gene: TRBJ2-7
CDR3 DNA: TGTGCCAGTAGTATATCCGGGACAGGGGGCGGCGAGCAGTACTTC
CDR3 protein: CASSISGTGGGEQYF

V gene: TRBV5-1
clone size: -
D gene: TRBD1
J gene: TRBJ1-6
CDR3 DNA: TGCGCCAGCAGCCGACAGGGAAGCTCCTATAATTCACCCCTCCACTTT
CDR3 protein: CASSRQGSSYNSPLHF

V gene: TRBV30
clone size: -
D gene: TRBD2
J gene: TRBJ2-7
CDR3 DNA: TGTGCCTGGAGTGCCGAACTTAGCGGGAGTTACGAGCAGTACTTC
CDR3 protein: CAWSAELSGSYEQYF

V gene: TRBV30
clone size: -
D gene: -
J gene: TRBJ2-7
CDR3 DNA: TGTGCCTGGAGTGCTAGACGGGGGACGGCCTCCTACGAGCAGTACTTC
CDR3 protein: CAWSARRGTASYEQYF

V gene: TRBV11-2
clone size: -
D gene: TRBD2
J gene: TRBJ2-2
CDR3 DNA: TGTGCCAGCAGCTTCACACTAGCGCCGAACACCGGGGAGCTGTTTTTT
CDR3 protein: CASSFTLAPNTGELFF

V gene: TRBV5-1
clone size: few
D gene: -
J gene: TRBJ2-5
CDR3 DNA: TGCGCCAGCAGACTAGTTGAGACCCAGTACTTC
CDR3 protein: CASRLVETQYF

V gene: TRBV6-1
clone size: once
D gene: TRBD1
J gene: TRBJ2-7
CDR3 DNA: TGTGCCAGCAGTGAATTCCCTAAGCGAGACAGGGGACAGTACGAGCAGTACTTC
CDR3 protein: CASSEFPKRDRGQYEQYF

V gene: TRBV6-1
clone size: -
D gene: TRBD1
J gene: TRBJ2-7
CDR3 DNA: TGTGCCAGCAGTGAAGAGGCAGGGGGCTCGTACGAGCAGTACTTC
CDR3 protein: CASSEEAGGSYEQYF